Listed below are T cell receptor beta chains from one sample, sequenced in a study of blood T cell repertoires in COVID-19. The data were produced by immunoSEQ multiplex PCR, yet TCRdb's version contains in-frame clones alone and is incomplete. Of 45,000 to 65,000 clones listed, about 86% were seen once; the top ten hold around 4.6%. Sequenced sample: peripheral blood. These receptors were taken from a man aged 80 or over with active COVID-19. CDR3s include the opening cysteine and the closing phenylalanine or tryptophan. Fields, in order: J gene, V gene, D gene, clone size, CDR3 protein, CDR3 DNA. The D gene is left open where the match is weak. Not all rows give a size; the values are once, few, many and, for expanded clones, a class.

J: TRBJ2-5; V: TRBV25-1; D: TRBD2; size: NA; CDR3: CASTPPLAGKETQYF; DNA: TGTGCCAGCACCCCCCCCCTAGCGGGAAAAGAGACCCAGTACTTC
J: TRBJ2-3; V: TRBV24-1; D: TRBD1; size: few; CDR3: CATSWTGSTDTQYF; DNA: TGTGCCACCAGTTGGACAGGGAGCACAGATACGCAGTATTTT
J: TRBJ1-1; V: TRBV10-3; D: NA; size: once; CDR3: CAINPDRGAEAFF; DNA: TGTGCCATCAACCCGGACAGAGGGGCTGAAGCTTTCTTT
J: TRBJ2-3; V: TRBV7-2; D: TRBD2; size: once; CDR3: CASSLGGSGSGTDTQYF; DNA: TGTGCCAGCAGCTTAGGGGGTAGCGGGAGTGGTACAGATACGCAGTATTTT
J: TRBJ2-1; V: TRBV6-1; D: NA; size: NA; CDR3: CASSEGKGDSYNEQFF; DNA: TGTGCCAGCAGTGAAGGAAAAGGGGATTCCTACAATGAGCAGTTCTTC
J: TRBJ2-7; V: TRBV10-2; D: NA; size: NA; CDR3: CGVWGESSYEQYF; DNA: TGCGGCGTTTGGGGCGAGAGCTCCTACGAGCAGTACTTC
J: TRBJ1-2; V: TRBV4-2; D: NA; size: NA; CDR3: CASSQFTGENGYTF; DNA: TGTGCCAGCAGTCAATTCACTGGGGAGAATGGCTACACCTTC
J: TRBJ2-7; V: TRBV11-2; D: NA; size: NA; CDR3: CASSLEQAYEQYF; DNA: TGTGCCAGCAGCTTAGAACAGGCCTACGAGCAGTACTTC
J: TRBJ2-7; V: TRBV7-2; D: TRBD2; size: medium-sized; CDR3: CASSFGAGGGEQYF; DNA: TGTGCCAGCAGCTTTGGGGCGGGGGGTGGCGAGCAGTACTTC
J: TRBJ2-1; V: TRBV9; D: NA; size: NA; CDR3: CASSALSGRVGEQFF; DNA: TGTGCCAGCAGCGCCCTTAGCGGTCGGGTGGGGGAGCAGTTCTTC
J: TRBJ1-4; V: TRBV9; D: NA; size: NA; CDR3: CASSAVQGSNEKLFF; DNA: TGTGCCAGCAGCGCCGTCCAGGGTAGTAATGAAAAACTGTTTTTT
J: TRBJ2-1; V: TRBV6-2/TRBV6-3; D: NA; size: NA; CDR3: CASSSPGITPFF; DNA: TGTGCCAGCAGCTCCCCCGGGATCACCCCGTTCTTC
J: TRBJ2-3; V: TRBV2; D: TRBD2; size: NA; CDR3: CASRRLAGATDTQYF; DNA: TGTGCCAGCAGGAGGCTGGCGGGAGCCACAGATACGCAGTATTTT
J: TRBJ1-4; V: TRBV5-1; D: NA; size: few; CDR3: CASSLDGATNEKLFF; DNA: TGCGCCAGCAGCTTGGACGGGGCAACTAATGAAAAACTGTTTTTT
J: TRBJ2-2; V: TRBV7-2; D: TRBD1; size: NA; CDR3: CASHKGQGGAGELFF; DNA: TGTGCCAGCCATAAAGGACAGGGCGGGGCCGGGGAGCTGTTTTTT
J: TRBJ2-3; V: TRBV19; D: TRBD2; size: NA; CDR3: CASSKGGAEGTDTQYF; DNA: TGTGCCAGTAGTAAGGGAGGGGCCGAAGGGACAGATACGCAGTATTTT
J: TRBJ2-3; V: TRBV20-1; D: NA; size: NA; CDR3: CGAGSDTQYF; DNA: TGCGGGGCAGGGTCAGATACGCAGTATTTT
J: TRBJ1-3; V: TRBV2; D: NA; size: few; CDR3: CASNGPGLYNSGNTIYF; DNA: TGTGCCAGCAACGGACCGGGACTCTACAACTCTGGAAACACCATATATTTT
J: TRBJ1-2; V: TRBV9; D: TRBD1; size: NA; CDR3: CASSRNPGQGYGYTF; DNA: TGTGCCAGCAGCAGAAATCCGGGACAGGGATATGGCTACACCTTC
J: TRBJ1-6; V: TRBV13; D: NA; size: once; CDR3: CASSASAHSPLHF; DNA: TGTGCCAGCAGCGCTAGCGCCCACTCACCCCTCCACTTT
J: TRBJ2-7; V: TRBV27; D: TRBD1; size: NA; CDR3: CASSLTGQGAVYEQYF; DNA: TGTGCCAGCAGTTTAACAGGACAGGGTGCTGTTTACGAGCAGTACTTC
J: TRBJ2-7; V: TRBV6-2/TRBV6-3; D: TRBD2; size: NA; CDR3: CASSSSGISYEQYF; DNA: TGTGCCAGCAGCAGTAGCGGGATCTCCTACGAGCAGTACTTC
J: TRBJ2-6; V: TRBV27; D: TRBD1; size: NA; CDR3: CASSSYGGTGDYSGANVLTF; DNA: TGTGCCAGCAGCTCCTATGGGGGGACAGGGGATTACTCTGGGGCCAACGTCCTGACTTTC
J: TRBJ2-7; V: TRBV5-5; D: NA; size: NA; CDR3: CASSSLTPGEQYF; DNA: TGTGCCAGCAGCTCGCTGACCCCGGGGGAGCAGTACTTC
J: TRBJ1-2; V: TRBV6-5; D: NA; size: NA; CDR3: CASGQRFNYGYTF; DNA: TGTGCCAGCGGGCAGCGGTTTAACTATGGCTACACCTTC
J: TRBJ2-5; V: TRBV20-1; D: NA; size: NA; CDR3: CSARVEETQYF; DNA: TGCAGTGCTAGGGTGGAGGAGACCCAGTACTTC
J: TRBJ2-7; V: TRBV7-2; D: NA; size: NA; CDR3: CASSLVSGDYEQYF; DNA: TGTGCCAGCAGCTTAGTTTCGGGAGACTACGAGCAGTACTTC
J: TRBJ2-1; V: TRBV6-1; D: TRBD2; size: NA; CDR3: CASSEAGTSNEQFF; DNA: TGTGCCAGCAGTGAAGCCGGGACTAGTAATGAGCAGTTCTTC
J: TRBJ2-7; V: TRBV7-9; D: TRBD1; size: NA; CDR3: CASSLAGTGAYEQYF; DNA: TGTGCCAGCAGCTTAGCCGGGACAGGGGCCTACGAGCAGTACTTC
J: TRBJ2-1; V: TRBV5-4; D: TRBD2; size: NA; CDR3: CASSRPGTSVYNEQFF; DNA: TGTGCCAGCAGCCGCCCCGGGACTAGCGTTTACAATGAGCAGTTCTTC
J: TRBJ2-7; V: TRBV23-1; D: TRBD2; size: NA; CDR3: CASSQSSSGLAGYEQYF; DNA: TGCGCCAGCAGTCAATCATCTTCGGGACTAGCGGGCTACGAGCAGTACTTC
J: TRBJ1-2; V: TRBV6-2/TRBV6-3; D: NA; size: NA; CDR3: CASSSPAGRGIYGYTF; DNA: TGTGCCAGCAGTTCACCCGCGGGACGAGGAATTTATGGCTACACCTTC
J: TRBJ2-7; V: TRBV5-6; D: NA; size: NA; CDR3: CASSLSGLYEQYF; DNA: TGTGCCAGCAGCCTTAGCGGACTCTACGAGCAGTACTTC
J: TRBJ2-1; V: TRBV28; D: TRBD1; size: NA; CDR3: CASSGDRVIVRGQSSYNEQFF; DNA: TGTGCCAGCAGCGGAGACAGGGTTATCGTTAGGGGTCAGAGCTCCTACAATGAGCAGTTCTTC
J: TRBJ1-4; V: TRBV3-1/TRBV3-2; D: NA; size: NA; CDR3: CASSQRGNGEKLFF; DNA: TGTGCCAGCAGCCAAAGAGGGAACGGTGAAAAACTGTTTTTT
J: TRBJ2-7; V: TRBV19; D: NA; size: few; CDR3: CASSIVRDNYEQYF; DNA: TGTGCCAGTAGTATAGTGAGGGACAACTACGAGCAGTACTTC
J: TRBJ2-1; V: TRBV7-9; D: TRBD2; size: NA; CDR3: CASSRLAGLNEQFF; DNA: TGTGCCAGCAGCCGACTAGCGGGACTCAATGAGCAGTTCTTC
J: TRBJ2-3; V: TRBV3-1/TRBV3-2; D: TRBD2; size: NA; CDR3: CASSGGMGEGDTQYF; DNA: TGTGCCAGCAGCGGGGGAATGGGGGAGGGAGATACGCAGTATTTT
J: TRBJ2-5; V: TRBV2; D: TRBD1; size: NA; CDR3: CASTTGAETQYF; DNA: TGTGCCAGCACTACAGGGGCAGAGACCCAGTACTTC
J: TRBJ1-3; V: TRBV7-9; D: NA; size: NA; CDR3: CASSSMQGTGNTIYF; DNA: TGTGCCAGCAGCTCTATGCAGGGGACTGGAAACACCATATATTTT
J: TRBJ2-3; V: TRBV19; D: NA; size: NA; CDR3: CASSPDSSTDTQYF; DNA: TGTGCCAGTAGTCCAGACAGTTCCACAGATACGCAGTATTTT
J: TRBJ2-7; V: TRBV19; D: NA; size: NA; CDR3: CASSIKYTSSYEQYF; DNA: TGTGCCAGTAGTATTAAGTATACAAGCTCCTACGAGCAGTACTTC
J: TRBJ2-5; V: TRBV11-1; D: NA; size: NA; CDR3: CASSLGAWETQYF; DNA: TGTGCCAGCAGCTTAGGGGCGTGGGAGACCCAGTACTTC
J: TRBJ1-1; V: TRBV10-2; D: NA; size: once; CDR3: CASSENSRGEKAFF; DNA: TGCGCCAGCAGTGAGAACAGTCGGGGGGAGAAAGCTTTCTTT
J: TRBJ1-6; V: TRBV3-1/TRBV3-2; D: NA; size: NA; CDR3: CASSLTGGFNSPLHF; DNA: TGTGCCAGCAGCCTAACTGGGGGGTTCAATTCACCCCTCCACTTT
J: TRBJ2-7; V: TRBV5-1; D: TRBD2; size: NA; CDR3: CASSLGLATSGNYEQYF; DNA: TGCGCCAGCAGCTTGGGTCTTGCGACTAGCGGTAACTACGAGCAGTACTTC
J: TRBJ2-3; V: TRBV30; D: TRBD2; size: NA; CDR3: CAWTTGGLGGTQYF; DNA: TGTGCCTGGACCACGGGGGGTTTGGGAGGTACGCAGTATTTT
J: TRBJ2-7; V: TRBV18; D: TRBD2; size: NA; CDR3: CASSPGLAESSYEQYF; DNA: TGTGCCAGCTCACCCGGACTAGCGGAGAGCTCCTACGAGCAGTACTTC
J: TRBJ1-2; V: TRBV19; D: NA; size: NA; CDR3: CASSYSPANYGYTF; DNA: TGTGCCAGTAGTTATAGCCCAGCTAACTATGGCTACACCTTC
J: TRBJ2-5; V: TRBV13; D: NA; size: NA; CDR3: CASSHGQKETQYF; DNA: TGTGCCAGCAGCCACGGACAGAAAGAGACCCAGTACTTC
J: TRBJ2-7; V: TRBV12-3/TRBV12-4; D: NA; size: NA; CDR3: CASSSGQNNEQYF; DNA: TGTGCCAGCAGTTCTGGACAGAACAACGAGCAGTACTTC